A selection of T cell receptor beta chains follows, all from one sample in a study of post-analysis software for immune sequencing data. TCRdb fed the PCR reads into MiXCR, producing one record per CDR3 protein. The sample holds hundreds of thousands of distinct CDR3 sequences, 53% seen once. Sequences were obtained from blood. Every receptor here comes from a girl under 18 with multiple sclerosis. CDR3s include the opening cysteine and the closing phenylalanine or tryptophan. The D gene is left open where the match is weak. Not all rows give a size; the values are once, few, many and, for expanded clones, a class.

V gene	J gene	clone size	D gene	CDR3 DNA	CDR3 protein
TRBV10-3	TRBJ1-2	.	.	TGTGCCATCAGTGATGTAAGATCTGATGGCTACACCTTC	CAISDVRSDGYTF
TRBV10-2	TRBJ2-2	.	TRBD1	TGCGCCAGCAGTGAGATAGGGGGCTCCGGGGAACTGTTTTTT	CASSEIGGSGELFF
TRBV2	TRBJ2-7	.	TRBD2	TGTGCCAGCAGTGTAGGCACGGGGGGGCCTTACGAGCAGTACTTC	CASSVGTGGPYEQYF
TRBV29-1	TRBJ2-1	few	.	TGCAGCGTGGATTACTTTTTCGGGGGGACAGGTCAAAATGAGCAGTTCTTC	CSVDYFFGGTGQNEQFF
TRBV5-1	TRBJ2-3	.	.	TGCGCCAGCAGCTTGGCCGGACCTGCACTAGGAACAGATACGCAGTATTTT	CASSLAGPALGTDTQYF
TRBV20-1	TRBJ1-5	.	TRBD1	TGCAGTGCTAGCGGGGACAGGGGGCGGAGAGAGCCCCAGCATTTT	CSASGDRGRREPQHF
TRBV5-1	TRBJ2-6	.	.	TGTGCCAGCAGTTTATCTGGGGCTGGGGCCAACGTCCTGACTTTC	CASSLSGAGANVLTF
TRBV2	TRBJ1-1	.	.	TGTGCCAGCAGATCAGTGAACACTGAAGCTTTCTTT	CASRSVNTEAFF
TRBV5-1	TRBJ2-7	.	.	TGCACCAGCAGCCCTGGACAGCCTTACGAGCAGTACTTC	CTSSPGQPYEQYF
TRBV29-1	TRBJ2-7	.	.	TGCAGCATAGGGAGTTTTGGCTACGAGCAGTACTTC	CSIGSFGYEQYF
TRBV10-3	TRBJ1-2	.	TRBD1	TGTGCCATCAGACGGGGACAGGGGAAAGAAGATGGCTACACCTTC	CAIRRGQGKEDGYTF
TRBV20-1	TRBJ1-4	.	.	TGCAGTGCTGAAGGGGCGGGGGCAACTAATGAAAAACTGTTTTTT	CSAEGAGATNEKLFF
TRBV7-9	TRBJ1-2	.	TRBD1	TGTGCCAGCAGCTCAGCACAGGGGTTGGGGGACTATGGCTACACCTTC	CASSSAQGLGDYGYTF
TRBV20-1	TRBJ2-4	once	TRBD1	TGCAGTGCTTCGGACAGGTCCCGATCACTAGCCAAAAACATTCAGTACTTC	CSASDRSRSLAKNIQYF
TRBV6-2/TRBV6-3	TRBJ2-4	few	.	TGTGCCAGCAGGATGAACCTAGCCAAAAACATTCAGTACTTC	CASRMNLAKNIQYF
TRBV7-3	TRBJ2-3	.	TRBD2	TGTGCCAGCAGCTCAGTAGCGGGTTCCACAGATACGCAGTATTTT	CASSSVAGSTDTQYF
TRBV12-3/TRBV12-4	TRBJ1-2	.	.	TGTGCCAGCAGTTATGGAGAGAAGGGAGGCTACACCTTC	CASSYGEKGGYTF
TRBV5-1	TRBJ2-1	.	TRBD2	TGCGCCAGCAGCGTAGCGGGAGACGCCTCCTACAATGAGCAGTTCTTC	CASSVAGDASYNEQFF
TRBV5-1	TRBJ2-1	.	.	TGCGCCAGCAGCTTACCGGACTACTACAATGAGCAGTTCTTC	CASSLPDYYNEQFF
TRBV3-1	TRBJ2-1	.	TRBD1	TGTGCCAGCAGCCAAGACCAGGGGGCATTTATACAAGGGCAGTTCTTC	CASSQDQGAFIQGQFF
TRBV27	TRBJ2-5	.	.	TGTGCCAGCACTCAGGTCGGGGATCTAGAGACCCAGTACTTC	CASTQVGDLETQYF
TRBV2	TRBJ1-5	.	TRBD1	TGTGCCAGCTCGGACAGGGGTGAACAGCCCCAGCATTTT	CASSDRGEQPQHF
TRBV11-2	TRBJ1-4	.	.	TGTGCCAGCAGCTTGATTCGAACAGCGACGTATGAAAAACTGTTTTTT	CASSLIRTATYEKLFF
TRBV7-9	TRBJ1-2	.	.	TGTGCCGGCAGTAGACGGACGGATGGCTACACCTTC	CAGSRRTDGYTF
TRBV30	TRBJ2-1	.	.	TGTGCCTGGGGTGCCGGGACAAACTCAGCCCGGGGTGAGCAGTTCTTC	CAWGAGTNSARGEQFF
TRBV11-2	TRBJ2-1	.	.	TGCGCCTGCAGCAGCTCCGGCACTCAGACTTACAATGAGCAGTTCTTC	CACSSSGTQTYNEQFF
TRBV18	TRBJ2-1	.	.	TGTGCCAGCTCACCAACCACGAGCAATGAGCAGTTCTTC	CASSPTTSNEQFF
TRBV7-9	TRBJ2-1	.	TRBD1	TGTGCCAGCAGCACGACTTCCGGGACAGAGGGCAATGAGCAGTTCTTC	CASSTTSGTEGNEQFF
TRBV15	TRBJ1-5	few	TRBD1	TGTGCCACCAGCAAAGGGAGCGACAGGGCCACTCAGCCCCAGCATTTT	CATSKGSDRATQPQHF
TRBV12-3/TRBV12-4	TRBJ2-2	.	.	TGTGCCAGCAGTTTCAGGACACAAAACACCGGGGAGCTGTTTTTT	CASSFRTQNTGELFF
TRBV28	TRBJ2-3	.	TRBD1	TGTGCCTGCAGTATCTCCGGGACAGCCTTACTTAGCACAGATACGCAGTATTTT	CACSISGTALLSTDTQYF
TRBV5-1	TRBJ2-3	.	.	TGCGCCAGCAGCTTAGGACCCGGGATTCAATTTCGCACAGATACGCAGTATTTT	CASSLGPGIQFRTDTQYF
TRBV20-1	TRBJ2-5	.	.	TGCAGTGCTAGAGATTCGAGCTCAGAATCGTTCGAGACCCAGTACTTC	CSARDSSSESFETQYF
TRBV5-6	TRBJ2-5	few	.	TGTGCCAGCAGCTTGGCCATGGAACAGAACCAAGAGACCCAGTACTTC	CASSLAMEQNQETQYF
TRBV20-1	TRBJ2-1	.	.	TGCAGTGCTAGAGACGGTGCGGGTCAATCCTACAATGAGCAGTTCTTC	CSARDGAGQSYNEQFF
TRBV4-1	TRBJ2-7	.	.	TGCGCCAGCAGCCAAGATATAACCTACGAGCAGTACTTC	CASSQDITYEQYF
TRBV6-5	TRBJ2-1	.	TRBD1	TGTGCCAGCAGAATCACAGGGGTCAATGAGCAGTTCTTC	CASRITGVNEQFF
TRBV10-2	TRBJ2-3	.	.	TGCGCCAGCAGTGAGGCGGTCACAGATACGCAGTATTTT	CASSEAVTDTQYF
TRBV5-1	TRBJ2-1	few	TRBD2	TGCGCCAGCAGTCTATCCGGGACTAGTGTGTACAATGAGCAGTTCTTC	CASSLSGTSVYNEQFF
TRBV10-3	TRBJ1-4	.	.	TGTGCCATCAGACAAGATGCAACTAATGAAAAACTGTTTTTT	CAIRQDATNEKLFF
TRBV4-1	TRBJ2-7	.	.	TGCGCCAGCAGCCAAGCCTACCCTTGGGTAGAGCAGTACTTC	CASSQAYPWVEQYF
TRBV5-1	TRBJ2-1	few	.	TGCGCCAGCAGCTTGGATCCGTGGGGAGGAAATGAGCAGTTCTTC	CASSLDPWGGNEQFF
TRBV10-3	TRBJ2-1	few	.	TGTGCCAGCCGAGGGGGGGGGCCCTCCTACAATGAGCAGTTCTTC	CASRGGGPSYNEQFF
TRBV29-1	TRBJ2-7	.	.	TGCAGCGTTGAAGTGGCCATGAACGAGCAGTACTTC	CSVEVAMNEQYF
TRBV25-1	TRBJ2-7	.	.	TGTGCCAGCAGTGGACGGCAGCTCAGCTCCTACGAGCAGTACTTC	CASSGRQLSSYEQYF
TRBV2	TRBJ1-5	.	TRBD1	TGTGCCAGCAGTGAATGGGACAGGGTGAATCAGCCCCAGCATTTT	CASSEWDRVNQPQHF
TRBV9	TRBJ1-5	.	.	TGTGCCAGCAGCGTCCAGGATGGCAATCAGCCCCAGCATTTT	CASSVQDGNQPQHF